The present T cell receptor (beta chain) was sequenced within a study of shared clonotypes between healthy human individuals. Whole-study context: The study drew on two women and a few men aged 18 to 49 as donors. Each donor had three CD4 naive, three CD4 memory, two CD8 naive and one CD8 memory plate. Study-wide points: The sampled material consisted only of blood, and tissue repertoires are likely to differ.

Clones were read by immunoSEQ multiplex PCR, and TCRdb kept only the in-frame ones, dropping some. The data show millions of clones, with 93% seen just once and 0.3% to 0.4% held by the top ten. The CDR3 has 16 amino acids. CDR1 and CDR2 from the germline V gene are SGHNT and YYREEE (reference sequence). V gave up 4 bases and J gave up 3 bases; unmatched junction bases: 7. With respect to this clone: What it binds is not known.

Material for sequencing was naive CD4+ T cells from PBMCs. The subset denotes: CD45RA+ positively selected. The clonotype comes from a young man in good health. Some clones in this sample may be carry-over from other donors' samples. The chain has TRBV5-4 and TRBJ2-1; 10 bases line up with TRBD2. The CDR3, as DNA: TGTGCCAGCAGCAGTGCAGCGGGAGGGCGCTACAATGAGCAGTTCTTC. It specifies CASSSAAGGRYNEQFF.